This TCR beta chain came from a study of T-cell reconstitution after alpha-beta-depleted transplantation in children. The germline CDR1 and CDR2 sequences are MNHEY and SMNVEV (reference sequence). Trimming pared 0 bases from V and 6 bases from J, leaving 15 bases between. The CDR3 covers 16 residues. Molecular barcoding with unique molecular identifiers was used for the TCRbeta library. TCRdb analysed the PCR reads with MiXCR anew, one entry per CDR3 protein. The sample carries 600,000 to 700,000 distinct CDR3 sequences, around 17% recorded once. This clonotype was observed at least ten times. The specimen was PBMCs from the stem cell graft donor, collected from the stem cell graft. This clonotype was sampled from a human donor who donated a stem cell graft to a child with acute myeloid leukemia. The chain is built from TRBV27 and TRBJ1-5; a weak D match, TRBD1 (5 bases). The CDR3 protein is CASSLSTPWDGQPQHF. Written as DNA, the CDR3 is TGTGCCAGCAGTTTATCGACGCCCTGGGACGGTCAGCCCCAGCATTTT.